The rows below give T cell receptor beta chains drawn from one sample of a study of blood T cell repertoires in COVID-19. The repertoire was sequenced with immunoSEQ multiplex PCR; TCRdb's copy has only in-frame clones and lacks some. The sample holds fewer than 400,000 clones, approximately 86% seen once. Sequenced material: PBMCs or T cells enriched from blood (not recorded which). These receptors came from a woman aged 18-29 years who had recovered from COVID-19. CDR3s include the opening cysteine and the closing phenylalanine or tryptophan. D genes are given only for firm matches. Clone size is shown for a subset of rows, as once, few, many or a class of expanded clone.

TRBV19	-	-	TRBJ1-4	TGTGCCAGTAGAATCAGTGAAAAACTGTTTTTT	CASRISEKLFF
TRBV3-1/TRBV3-2	TRBD2	-	TRBJ2-3	TGTGCCAGCAGCCAAGGGGCGGGGGGGCGGACAGATACGCAGTATTTT	CASSQGAGGRTDTQYF
TRBV15	TRBD2	-	TRBJ2-7	TGTGCCACCAGCAGATCGAGCGGGGCCAGCTCCTACGAGCAGTACTTC	CATSRSSGASSYEQYF
TRBV5-6	TRBD1	-	TRBJ1-2	TGTGCCAGCAGCAGGACAGGGGTATATGGCTACACCTTC	CASSRTGVYGYTF
TRBV12-3/TRBV12-4	-	few	TRBJ1-1	TGTGCCAGCAGTCAATACAGGAACACTGAAGCTTTCTTT	CASSQYRNTEAFF
TRBV4-1	-	-	TRBJ2-2	TGCGCCAGCAGCCAAGTATTACTAGTTAACACCGGGGAGCTGTTTTTT	CASSQVLLVNTGELFF
TRBV9	TRBD2	-	TRBJ2-7	TGTGCCAGCAGCGCGGGACTAGCGGGAGTCTACGAGCAGTACTTC	CASSAGLAGVYEQYF
TRBV27	TRBD1	-	TRBJ1-2	TGTGCCAGCAGTTTATCTACAGGGGGTGACTATGGCTACACCTTC	CASSLSTGGDYGYTF
TRBV12-3/TRBV12-4	TRBD1	-	TRBJ1-2	TGTGCCAGCATGAGGGACAGGGGGTATGGCTACACCTTC	CASMRDRGYGYTF
TRBV30	-	-	TRBJ1-1	TGTGCCTGGAGTCGGGGGGGTCGGAACACTGAAGCTTTCTTT	CAWSRGGRNTEAFF
TRBV19	-	-	TRBJ2-5	TGTGCCAGTAGTTCCCGCCCCCGAGGAGGACAAGAGACCCAGTACTTC	CASSSRPRGGQETQYF
TRBV14	-	-	TRBJ1-1	TGTGCCAGCAGCCAAACGGGAACCCTCTGGACTGAAGCTTTCTTT	CASSQTGTLWTEAFF
TRBV5-1	TRBD1	-	TRBJ1-6	TGCGCCAGCAGCCGGGACAGGGAAACAGTTGGGAATAATTCACCCCTCCACTTT	CASSRDRETVGNNSPLHF
TRBV3-1/TRBV3-2	TRBD1	few	TRBJ2-1	TGTGCCAGCAGCCTAAGTCCAGGGGGCAATGAGCAGTTCTTC	CASSLSPGGNEQFF
TRBV6-5	TRBD1	-	TRBJ1-1	TGTGCCAGCAGTTACATAAGGGACAGAGCTTTCTTT	CASSYIRDRAFF
TRBV7-9	TRBD1	-	TRBJ2-3	TGTGCCAGCAGCGGGACAGCCAGCACAGATACGCAGTATTTT	CASSGTASTDTQYF
TRBV7-8	TRBD1	-	TRBJ2-5	TGTGCCAGCAGCGGACGGACAGGGCCAGGGGAGACCCAGTACTTC	CASSGRTGPGETQYF
TRBV2	-	-	TRBJ1-5	TGTGCCAGCAGTCGCGGGACCGACAGCAATCAGCCCCAGCATTTT	CASSRGTDSNQPQHF
TRBV14	-	-	TRBJ1-6	TGTGCCAGCAGCCAAGAACTTTTTAATTCACCCCTCCACTTT	CASSQELFNSPLHF
TRBV11-2	-	-	TRBJ1-1	TGTGCCAGCAGCCTGGGGGGGACCAACACTGAAGCTTTCTTT	CASSLGGTNTEAFF
TRBV3-1/TRBV3-2	-	-	TRBJ1-1	TGTGCCAGCAGCCAGGGGGCGCACACTGAAGCTTTCTTT	CASSQGAHTEAFF
TRBV6-5	-	-	TRBJ1-2	TGTGCCAGCAGTTACTCTACCCAGGGGCTTGGCTACACCTTC	CASSYSTQGLGYTF
TRBV18	TRBD1	-	TRBJ1-1	TGTGCCAGCTCACCCCTCGGACAGGGTCCTGAAGCTTTCTTT	CASSPLGQGPEAFF
TRBV3-1/TRBV3-2	-	-	TRBJ1-6	TGTGCCAGCAGCCAACGGAGCCCAGCCTATAATTCACCCCTCCACTTT	CASSQRSPAYNSPLHF
TRBV6-1	-	-	TRBJ2-7	TGTGCCAGCAGTACCTCCGCCAGAAAACGCTACGAGCAGTACTTC	CASSTSARKRYEQYF
TRBV5-1	TRBD2	-	TRBJ2-1	TGCGCCAGCAGCGCCGACCCTAGCGGGGGGGCCTATGAGCAGTTCTTC	CASSADPSGGAYEQFF
TRBV5-8	-	-	TRBJ1-1	TGTGCCAGCAGCCCCCGGGACAAGATGAACACTGAAGCTTTCTTT	CASSPRDKMNTEAFF
TRBV7-8	TRBD2	-	TRBJ2-2	TGTGCCAGCAAGGGACTAGCGGGGGGAGCGAACACCGGGGAGCTGTTTTTT	CASKGLAGGANTGELFF
TRBV29-1	TRBD1	-	TRBJ1-4	TGCAGCGCTGGGACAGGGGGGAATGAAAAACTGTTTTTT	CSAGTGGNEKLFF
TRBV19	-	-	TRBJ1-5	TGTGCCAGCTCAGTCGGCAATCAGCCCCAGCATTTT	CASSVGNQPQHF
TRBV28	TRBD2	-	TRBJ2-7	TGTGCCAGCAGTTTCGTGACTAGCGGGAGAGAAGAGCAGTACTTC	CASSFVTSGREEQYF
TRBV10-3	-	few	TRBJ2-1	TGTGCCATCAGTGTGGACAGTTCGGAGCAGTTCTTC	CAISVDSSEQFF
TRBV27	TRBD2	many	TRBJ2-3	TGTGCCAGCAGTTTCAGATCCCGCCGACTAGCGGGAGATGGGACAGATACGCAGTATTTT	CASSFRSRRLAGDGTDTQYF